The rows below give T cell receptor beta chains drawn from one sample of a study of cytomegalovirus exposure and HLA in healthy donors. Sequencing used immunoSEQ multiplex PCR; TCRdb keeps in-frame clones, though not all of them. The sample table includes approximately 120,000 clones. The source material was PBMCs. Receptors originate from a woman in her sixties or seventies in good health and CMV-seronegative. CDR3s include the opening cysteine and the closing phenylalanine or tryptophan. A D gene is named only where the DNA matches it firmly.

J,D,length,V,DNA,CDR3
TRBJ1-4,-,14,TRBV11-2,TGTGCCAGCAGCTTATCAGGGTTTAATGAAAAACTGTTTTTT,CASSLSGFNEKLFF
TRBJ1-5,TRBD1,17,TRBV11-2,TGTGCCAGCAGCGAAAACCCCGGGACAGGGAGAAATCAGCCCCAGCATTTT,CASSENPGTGRNQPQHF
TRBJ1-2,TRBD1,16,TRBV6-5,TGTGCCAGCAGTTCCACCTGGACAGGGACTAACTATGGCTACACCTTC,CASSSTWTGTNYGYTF
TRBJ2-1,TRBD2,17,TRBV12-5,TGTGCTAGTGGTTTCCCCGGCAGTAGCGGGAGTTTTAATGAGCAGTTCTTC,CASGFPGSSGSFNEQFF
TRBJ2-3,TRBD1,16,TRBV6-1,TGTGCCAGCAGTGAAGGTAGGGGGCGGTTGACAGATACGCAGTATTTT,CASSEGRGRLTDTQYF
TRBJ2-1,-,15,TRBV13,TGTGCCAGCAGCTTAGTGGGACTCAACGTCAATGAGCAGTTCTTC,CASSLVGLNVNEQFF
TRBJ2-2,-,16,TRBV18,TGTGCCAGCTCACGGAAGACAGCTTCGAACACCGGGGAGCTGTTTTTT,CASSRKTASNTGELFF
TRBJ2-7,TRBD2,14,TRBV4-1,TGCGCCAGCAGCCGGACTAGCGGGAGGTACGAGCAGTACTTC,CASSRTSGRYEQYF
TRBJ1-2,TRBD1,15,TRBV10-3,TGTGCCATCAGTGGCGGCAGGGGGCCGGACTATGGCTACACCTTC,CAISGGRGPDYGYTF
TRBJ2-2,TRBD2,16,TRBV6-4,TGTGCCAGCAGTGAAATGACTAGCGCGAACACCGGGGAGCTGTTTTTT,CASSEMTSANTGELFF
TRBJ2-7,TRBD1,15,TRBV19,TGTGCCAGCCAAACAGGGACAGGGTTATCCTACGAGCAGTACTTC,CASQTGTGLSYEQYF
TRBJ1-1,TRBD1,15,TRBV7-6,TGTGCCAGCAGCGTAAATACAGGGGGACGGGGTGAAGCTTTCTTT,CASSVNTGGRGEAFF
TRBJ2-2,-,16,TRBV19,TGTGCCAGTAGCCCGATATTTGGCGGCCGCACCGGGGAGCTGTTTTTT,CASSPIFGGRTGELFF
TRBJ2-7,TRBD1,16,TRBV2,TGTGCCAGCAGTTTCGGACAGGGGGGAATAAAGGACGAGCAGTACTTC,CASSFGQGGIKDEQYF
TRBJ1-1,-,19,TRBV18,TGTGCCAGCTCACCACCTCCAACAGGGACCCGGCGGAAGAACACTGAAGCTTTCTTT,CASSPPPTGTRRKNTEAFF
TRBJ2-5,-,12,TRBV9,TGTGCCAGCACCGTACCAGTGGAGACCCAGTACTTC,CASTVPVETQYF
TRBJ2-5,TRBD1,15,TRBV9,TGTGCCAGCAGCCCCTTGACAGGGCGGCAAGAGACCCAGTACTTC,CASSPLTGRQETQYF
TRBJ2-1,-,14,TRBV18,TGTGCCAGCTCACCAGGGGTGGGAGAGACTGAGCAGTTCTTC,CASSPGVGETEQFF
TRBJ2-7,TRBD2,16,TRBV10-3,TGTGCCATCAGCCCATCGACTAGCGGGGGGGCCAGCGAGCAGTACTTC,CAISPSTSGGASEQYF
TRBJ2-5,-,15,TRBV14,TGTGCCAGCAGCCAGGGGACTCCCGGGTGGGAGACCCAGTACTTC,CASSQGTPGWETQYF
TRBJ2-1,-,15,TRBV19,TGTGCCAGTAGTCGGGTGCCTCTCCCCTACAATGAGCAGTTCTTC,CASSRVPLPYNEQFF
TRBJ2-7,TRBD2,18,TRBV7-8,TGTGCCAGCAGCTTAATTTCACTAGCGGGGGGATTCTCCTACGAGCAGTACTTC,CASSLISLAGGFSYEQYF
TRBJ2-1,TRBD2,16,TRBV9,TGTGCCAGCAGCGTGATGGCGGGGGGGCCCGGCAATGAGCAGTTCTTC,CASSVMAGGPGNEQFF
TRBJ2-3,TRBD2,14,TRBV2,TGTGCCAGCAGGGCCGGGACTAACACAGATACGCAGTATTTT,CASRAGTNTDTQYF
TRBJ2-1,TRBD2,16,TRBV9,TGTGCCAGCAGCCTCGGGGCGGGGGGTAATTACGATGAGCAGTTCTTC,CASSLGAGGNYDEQFF
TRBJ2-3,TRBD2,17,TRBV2,TGTGCCAGCAGTGAAGCGCGGTCTAGCGGGGCCCCAGATACGCAGTATTTT,CASSEARSSGAPDTQYF
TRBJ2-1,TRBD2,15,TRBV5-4,TGTGCCAGCAGCTTGGGACTAGCGGGAAACAATGAGCAGTTCTTC,CASSLGLAGNNEQFF
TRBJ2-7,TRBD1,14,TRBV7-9,TGTGCCAGCAGCTTAGGACAGGGTCTAAACGAGCAGTACTTC,CASSLGQGLNEQYF
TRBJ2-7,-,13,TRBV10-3,TGTGCCATCAGTGCCTCAGGGATTCCCGAGCAGTACTTC,CAISASGIPEQYF
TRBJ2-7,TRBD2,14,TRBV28,TGTGCCAGTCGTAAAGCGGGAGGGCCCCACGAGCAGTACTTC,CASRKAGGPHEQYF
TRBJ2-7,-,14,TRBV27,TGTGCCAGCAGTTCTACTAGAAGTGACCGCGAGCAGTACTTC,CASSSTRSDREQYF
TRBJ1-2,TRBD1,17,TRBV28,TGTGCCAGCAGTCGAGGAGCCGGGACAGAGCGTTTGTATGGCTACACCTTC,CASSRGAGTERLYGYTF
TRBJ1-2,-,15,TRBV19,TGTGCCAGTAGTATCACAGGGCAGGCTAACTATGGCTACACCTTC,CASSITGQANYGYTF
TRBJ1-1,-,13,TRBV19,TGTGCCAGTAGTACACTAGGAAACACTGAAGCTTTCTTT,CASSTLGNTEAFF
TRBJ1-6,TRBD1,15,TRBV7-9,TGTGCCAGCCAGTTAGGGCAGGGGGGTTCTTCACCCCTCCACTTT,CASQLGQGGSSPLHF
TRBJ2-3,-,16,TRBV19,TGTGCCAGTAGTAGCCTCCTGCGAACTAGCACAGATACGCAGTATTTT,CASSSLLRTSTDTQYF
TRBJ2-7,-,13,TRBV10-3,TGTGCCATCAGTGAGTCAACACAACGTGAGCAGTACTTC,CAISESTQREQYF
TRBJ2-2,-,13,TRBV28,TGTGCCAGCAGGTCTCGGGGGTCCGGGGAGCTGTTTTTT,CASRSRGSGELFF
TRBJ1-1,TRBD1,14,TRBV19,TGTGCCAGTAGCCGCGGACAGGTGAACACTGAAGCTTTCTTT,CASSRGQVNTEAFF
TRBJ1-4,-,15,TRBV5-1,TGCGCCAGCAGCCGTACCACAGGGAGTGGGGAAAAACTGTTTTTT,CASSRTTGSGEKLFF
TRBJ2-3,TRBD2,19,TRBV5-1,TGCGCCAGCAGCTTGGCCTGGACTAGCGGGGGGCGGGGCACAGATACGCAGTATTTT,CASSLAWTSGGRGTDTQYF
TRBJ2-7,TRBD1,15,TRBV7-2,TGTGCCAGCAGCCCGGTCCCAGGGGGATCCTACGAGCAGTACTTC,CASSPVPGGSYEQYF
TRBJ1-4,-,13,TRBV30,TGTGCCGGCCACCGGGAGGCTAATGAAAAACTGTTTTTT,CAGHREANEKLFF
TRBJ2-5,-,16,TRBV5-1,TGCGCCAGCAGTCCAACAACTAGCTGGTTACAAGAGACCCAGTACTTC,CASSPTTSWLQETQYF
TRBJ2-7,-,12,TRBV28,TGTGCCAGCAGTTCAGGCCCGTACGAGCAGTACTTC,CASSSGPYEQYF
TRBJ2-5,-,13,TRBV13,TGTGCCAGCAGCTCTCCAGGGGAAGAGACCCAGTACTTC,CASSSPGEETQYF
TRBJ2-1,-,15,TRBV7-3,TGTGCCAGCAGCAAAACTACGAGCTCCTACAATGAGCAGTTCTTC,CASSKTTSSYNEQFF
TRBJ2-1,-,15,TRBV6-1,TGTGCCAGCAGTGAACAAGCACGACAGAACAATGAGCAGTTCTTC,CASSEQARQNNEQFF
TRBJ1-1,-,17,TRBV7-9,TGTGCCAGCAGCTTAGGTCTCCAGACCACTATGAACACTGAAGCTTTCTTT,CASSLGLQTTMNTEAFF
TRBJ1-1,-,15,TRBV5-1,TGCGCCAGCAGCTTCGCAGGTTCCTTGGACACTGAAGCTTTCTTT,CASSFAGSLDTEAFF
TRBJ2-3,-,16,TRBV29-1,TGCAGCGTTGAAGGCGGGGAAGAGGAAGGCACAGATACGCAGTATTTT,CSVEGGEEEGTDTQYF
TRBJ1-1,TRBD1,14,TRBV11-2,TGTGCCAGCAGCACTCGACAGGGCAGCACTGAAGCTTTCTTT,CASSTRQGSTEAFF
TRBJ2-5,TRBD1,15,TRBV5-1,TGCGCCAGCAGCTTGCCCGCAGGGGGCTTTGAGACCCAGTACTTC,CASSLPAGGFETQYF
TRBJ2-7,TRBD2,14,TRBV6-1,TGTGCCAGCAGTGTGGGACTAGCGGCCTACGAGCAGTACTTC,CASSVGLAAYEQYF
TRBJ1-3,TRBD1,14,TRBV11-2,TGTGCCAGCAGCGTGACAGGGTCTGGAAACACCATATATTTT,CASSVTGSGNTIYF
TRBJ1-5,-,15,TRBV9,TGTGCCAGCAGCGTAACAGGCGATAGCAATCAGCCCCAGCATTTT,CASSVTGDSNQPQHF
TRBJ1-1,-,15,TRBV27,TGTGCCAGCAGTTTACTCCGGACAGCGAACACTGAAGCTTTCTTT,CASSLLRTANTEAFF
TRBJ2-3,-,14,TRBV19,TGTGCCAGTAGTATTCTGAGAGACACAGATACGCAGTATTTT,CASSILRDTDTQYF
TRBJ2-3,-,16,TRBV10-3,TGTGCCATCAGTGAGCCCGTAACAGCGGTCGCAGATACGCAGTATTTT,CAISEPVTAVADTQYF
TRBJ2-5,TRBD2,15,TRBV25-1,TGTGCCAGCAGTGCCACTGGACTAGCGGGACAGACCCAGTACTTC,CASSATGLAGQTQYF